These T cell receptor beta chains were read from a single sample in a study of blood T cell repertoires in COVID-19. TCRdb keeps only in-frame clones here, not all; method: immunoSEQ multiplex PCR. This table holds some 56,000 clones, approximately 87% found once. The sample comprised peripheral blood. All receptors come from a woman aged 55-70 years with COVID-19, enrolled during active disease. CDR3s include the opening cysteine and the closing phenylalanine or tryptophan. Fields, in order: V gene, clone size, J gene, D gene, CDR3 DNA, CDR3 protein. The D gene is left open where the match is weak. Part of the rows lack a size; the others show once, few, many or a class for expanded clones.

>TRBV30|-|TRBJ1-1|-
TGTGCCTGGAGTCCCGGGACTGAAGCTTTCTTT
CAWSPGTEAFF
>TRBV10-3|-|TRBJ1-2|TRBD1
TGTGCCATCAGGGGACAGGGGGCGGATAACTATGGCTACACCTTC
CAIRGQGADNYGYTF
>TRBV6-6|once|TRBJ1-3|-
TGTGCCAGTAGAGCTGGCTCTGGAAACACCATATATTTT
CASRAGSGNTIYF
>TRBV4-2|-|TRBJ2-7|TRBD2
TGTGCCAGCAGCCAAGCGGGGGGGGAAACCTACGAGCAGTACTTC
CASSQAGGETYEQYF
>TRBV2|-|TRBJ2-7|-
TGTGCCAGCGGGCGGGCCTACGAGCAGTACTTC
CASGRAYEQYF
>TRBV7-3|-|TRBJ1-1|-
TGTGCCAGCTCCATCGACACCTTGAACACTGAAGCTTTCTTT
CASSIDTLNTEAFF
>TRBV28|once|TRBJ1-2|TRBD1
TGTGCCAGCAGTTTCCCCCAGGGACAGTTTTATGGCTACACCTTC
CASSFPQGQFYGYTF
>TRBV10-3|-|TRBJ2-7|-
TGTGCCATCAGTGAGTCGAGCGTGGACAGAGTTTCCCTTGAGGACGAGCAGTACTTC
CAISESSVDRVSLEDEQYF
>TRBV9|-|TRBJ1-2|-
TGTGCCAGCAGAGGACACGTTTATGGCTACACCTTC
CASRGHVYGYTF
>TRBV5-4|-|TRBJ1-6|TRBD1
TGTGCCAGCAGCACAACGCAGGGGGCAGGGTCACCCCTCCACTTT
CASSTTQGAGSPLHF
>TRBV18|once|TRBJ1-5|-
TGTGCCAGCTCACCGGGGCCAGGGAAACCGAGGAATTTT
CASSPGPGKPRNF
>TRBV2|-|TRBJ2-2|-
TGTGCCAGCAGTGAGGGGGGAAGACTCCACACCGGGGAGCTGTTTTTT
CASSEGGRLHTGELFF
>TRBV7-8|-|TRBJ1-2|TRBD1
TGTGCCAGCAGCACAACGACAGGGGGGACAGCTAACTATGGCTACACCTTC
CASSTTTGGTANYGYTF
>TRBV2|-|TRBJ1-4|TRBD1
TGTGCCAGCAGTGGCAGAGAGGGACAGGGCAATGAAAAACTGTTTTTT
CASSGREGQGNEKLFF
>TRBV2|-|TRBJ1-1|TRBD1
TGTGCCAGCAGTGAAACAGGGGTGAACACTGAAGCTTTCTTT
CASSETGVNTEAFF
>TRBV2|-|TRBJ1-1|-
TGTGCCAGCAGGAAAGAGTACACTGAAGCTTTCTTT
CASRKEYTEAFF
>TRBV2|-|TRBJ2-5|TRBD2
TGTGCCAGTTTTCCAGGGAAAGGACTAGCGGGATCAGAGACCCAGTACTTC
CASFPGKGLAGSETQYF
>TRBV5-4|-|TRBJ2-3|-
TGTGCCAGCAGCTTGGATCCCGGGAGCACAGATACGCAGTATTTT
CASSLDPGSTDTQYF
>TRBV5-1|-|TRBJ1-2|-
TGCGCCAGCAGCTTGACAGGCCCCAACTATGGCTACACCTTC
CASSLTGPNYGYTF
>TRBV6-5|-|TRBJ2-3|-
TGTGCCAGCAGTTTTAGTGGCACAGATACGCAGTATTTT
CASSFSGTDTQYF
>TRBV4-1|-|TRBJ1-6|-
TGCGCCAGCAGCCAAAATAGCGGGGCGGGAATTTCACCCCTCCACTTT
CASSQNSGAGISPLHF
>TRBV10-3|-|TRBJ2-1|TRBD1
TGTGCCATCAGTGAGAGACAGGGGGGTGGTGAGCAGTTCTTC
CAISERQGGGEQFF
>TRBV4-2|once|TRBJ1-3|-
TGTGCCAGCAGCCAAGAGCTAGCGGGAATCGGCAGGGTCTCCCCTGGAAACACCATATATTTT
CASSQELAGIGRVSPGNTIYF
>TRBV19|once|TRBJ2-7|-
TGTGCCAGTAGTAGAGCGTCCGGGGTCCCCTACGAGCAGTACTTC
CASSRASGVPYEQYF
>TRBV20-1|-|TRBJ1-5|-
TGCAGTGCTGGGGGGGCCCAGCATTTT
CSAGGAQHF
>TRBV19|few|TRBJ2-7|-
TGTGCCAGTAAGGACGGCGGAGGGACAGCCCCCTACGAGCAGTACTTC
CASKDGGGTAPYEQYF
>TRBV5-8|-|TRBJ2-1|TRBD2
TGTGCCAGCAGCCGACTAGCCGAGCAGTTCTTC
CASSRLAEQFF
>TRBV5-1|-|TRBJ2-7|-
TGCGCCAGCAGCTCGGGAACCGTCACCTACGAGCAGTACTTC
CASSSGTVTYEQYF
>TRBV19|-|TRBJ2-1|-
TGTGCCAGTAGCCAGGGCAATGAGCAGTTCTTC
CASSQGNEQFF